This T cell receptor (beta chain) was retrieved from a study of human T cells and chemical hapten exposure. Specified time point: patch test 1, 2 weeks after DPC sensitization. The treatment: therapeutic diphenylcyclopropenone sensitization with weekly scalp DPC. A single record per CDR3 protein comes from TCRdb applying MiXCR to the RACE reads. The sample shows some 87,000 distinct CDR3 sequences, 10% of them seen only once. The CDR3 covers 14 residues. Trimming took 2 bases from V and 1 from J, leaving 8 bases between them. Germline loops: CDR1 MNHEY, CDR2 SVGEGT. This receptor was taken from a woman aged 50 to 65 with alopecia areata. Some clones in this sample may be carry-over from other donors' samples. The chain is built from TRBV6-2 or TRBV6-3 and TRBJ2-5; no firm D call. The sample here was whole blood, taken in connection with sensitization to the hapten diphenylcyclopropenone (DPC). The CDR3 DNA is TGTGCCAGCAGTTACGGCCAGTCCCAAGAGACCCAGTACTTC. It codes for CASSYGQSQETQYF.